This T cell receptor (beta chain) was documented in a study of T cells in Graves' hyperthyroidism and ophthalmopathy. The CDR3 loop spans 13 amino acids. Trimming removed 8 bases at V and 7 bases at J, with 17 bases between. Germline V lookup: CDR1 SNHLY, CDR2 FYNNEI. RNA transcripts gave rise to amplified TCR beta CDR3 regions. The study used the HTBI primer set for a first-round RT-PCR of the TCR CDR3. MiXCR, applied by TCRdb to the multiplex PCR reads, yields one record per CDR3 protein. The sample includes 300,000 to 450,000 distinct CDR3 sequences, more than 20% of them seen just once. This clonotype was seen at least ten times.

V gene TRBV2 combines with J gene TRBJ2-5; maybe TRBD2 (6 bases). The receptor comes from a man aged 50 to 59 with Graves' hyperthyroidism. The sequencing sample was made of blood. The CDR3 nucleotides read TGTGCCAGCGGGGAGGCGGGGACGGGGACCCAGTACTTC. Translation: CASGEAGTGTQYF.